This T cell receptor (beta chain) emerged from a study of CD8+ T cells in alopecia areata. In the study overall: Treated patients received oral tofacitinib, 5 to 10 mg twice daily.

Broader study findings: Researchers report lesional scalp, most notably alopecia totalis/universalis, outstripped normal scalp in clonality.

CDR1 SGHRS and CDR2 YFSETQ come from the germline V gene. This CDR3 comprises 15 residues. V dropped 0 bases and J dropped 2 bases, with 6 bases sitting between them. RNA was extracted and reverse transcribed into cDNA as the sequencing template. The repertoire was sequenced with immunoSEQ multiplex PCR; TCRdb's copy has only in-frame clones and lacks some. The sample has approximately 150,000 clones; 67% are singletons. This clone was seen a handful of times. The antigen is not known. Alopecia areata patients had lesional scalp punch biopsies and peripheral blood taken from them. The sorting of PBMCs gave CD4+ and CD8+ T cells.

This clonotype was obtained from a human donor with alopecia areata. The chain is built from TRBV5-1 and TRBJ1-6, with D uncertain. Here the sequenced sample was CD8+ T cells sorted from blood, taken at week 0. The CDR3 is CASSLDTAYNSPLHF. CDR3 DNA: TGCGCCAGCAGCTTGGATACAGCCTATAATTCACCCCTCCACTTT.